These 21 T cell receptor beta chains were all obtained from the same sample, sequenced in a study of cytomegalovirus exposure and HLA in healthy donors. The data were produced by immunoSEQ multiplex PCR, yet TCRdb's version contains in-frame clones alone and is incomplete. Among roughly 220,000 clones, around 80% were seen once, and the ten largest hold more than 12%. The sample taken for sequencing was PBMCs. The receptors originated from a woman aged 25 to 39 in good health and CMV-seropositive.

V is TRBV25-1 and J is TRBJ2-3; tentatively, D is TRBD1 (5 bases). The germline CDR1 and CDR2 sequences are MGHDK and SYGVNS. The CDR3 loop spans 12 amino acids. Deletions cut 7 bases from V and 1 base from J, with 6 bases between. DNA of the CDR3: TGTGCCAGCATAGGGGGCACAGATACGCAGTATTTT. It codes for CASIGGTDTQYF. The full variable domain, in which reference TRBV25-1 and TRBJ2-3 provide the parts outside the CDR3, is EADIYQTPRYLVIGTGKKITLECSQTMGHDKMYWYQQDPGMELHLIHYSYGVNSTEKGDLSSESTVSRIRTEHFPLTLESARPSHTSQYLCASIGGTDTQYFGPGTRLTVL.

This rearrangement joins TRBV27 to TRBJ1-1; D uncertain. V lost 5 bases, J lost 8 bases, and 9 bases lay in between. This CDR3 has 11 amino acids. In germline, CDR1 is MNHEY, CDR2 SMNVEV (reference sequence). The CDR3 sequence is CASSSGPEAFF. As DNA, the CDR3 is TGTGCCAGCAGTAGTGGGCCCGAAGCTTTCTTT.

CDR3 in amino acids: CASSAPGSGEAFF. DNA for the CDR3: TGCGCCAGCAGCGCACCCGGTTCTGGTGAAGCTTTCTTT. The chain uses TRBV5-1 and TRBJ1-1; D is unclear. V lost 4 bases to trimming and J lost 7 bases, with 14 bases between them. Germline V gives CDR1 SGHRS, CDR2 YFSETQ. CDR3 length equals 13 residues.

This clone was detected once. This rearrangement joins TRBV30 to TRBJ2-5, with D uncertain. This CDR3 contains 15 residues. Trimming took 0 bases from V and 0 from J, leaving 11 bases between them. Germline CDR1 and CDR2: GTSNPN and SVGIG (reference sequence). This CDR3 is CAWSVDEDYQETQYF. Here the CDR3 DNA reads TGTGCCTGGAGTGTGGATGAAGACTACCAAGAGACCCAGTACTTC.

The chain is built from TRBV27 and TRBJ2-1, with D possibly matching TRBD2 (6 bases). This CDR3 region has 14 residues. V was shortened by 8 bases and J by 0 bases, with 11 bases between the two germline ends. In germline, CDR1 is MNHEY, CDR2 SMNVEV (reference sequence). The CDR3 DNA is TGTGCCAGCGCTGACGGGAGCTCCTACAATGAGCAGTTCTTC. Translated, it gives CASADGSSYNEQFF.

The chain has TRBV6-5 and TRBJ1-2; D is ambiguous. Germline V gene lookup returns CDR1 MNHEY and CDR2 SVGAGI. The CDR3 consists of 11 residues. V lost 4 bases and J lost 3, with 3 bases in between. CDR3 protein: CASSSDYGYTF. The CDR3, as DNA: TGTGCCAGCAGTTCGGACTATGGCTACACCTTC.

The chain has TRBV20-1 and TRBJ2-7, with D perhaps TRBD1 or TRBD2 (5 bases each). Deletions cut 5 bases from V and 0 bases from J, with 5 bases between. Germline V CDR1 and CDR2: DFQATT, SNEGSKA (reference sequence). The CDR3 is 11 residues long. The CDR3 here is CSAGTSYEQYF. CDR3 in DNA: TGCAGTGCTGGGACCTCCTACGAGCAGTACTTC.

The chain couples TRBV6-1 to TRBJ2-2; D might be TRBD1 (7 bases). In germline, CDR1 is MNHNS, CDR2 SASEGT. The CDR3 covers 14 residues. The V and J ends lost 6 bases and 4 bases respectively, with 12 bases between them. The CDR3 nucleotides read TGTGCCAGCAGCAGGGGGGACACCACCGGGGAGCTGTTTTTT. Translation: CASSRGDTTGELFF.

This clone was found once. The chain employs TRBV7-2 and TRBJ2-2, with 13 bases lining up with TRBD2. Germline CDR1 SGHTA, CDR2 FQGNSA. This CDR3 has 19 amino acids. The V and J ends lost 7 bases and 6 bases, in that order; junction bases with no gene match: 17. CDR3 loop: CASNQRGLAGERSSGELFF. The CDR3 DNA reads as TGTGCCAGCAATCAGAGAGGACTAGCGGGAGAAAGGAGTTCCGGGGAGCTGTTTTTT. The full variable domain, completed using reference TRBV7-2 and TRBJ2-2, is GAGVSQSPSNKVTEKGKDVELRCDPISGHTALYWYRQSLGQGLEFLIYFQGNSAPDKSGLPSDRFSAERTGGSVSTLTIQRTQQEDSAVYLCASNQRGLAGERSSGELFFGEGSRLTVL.

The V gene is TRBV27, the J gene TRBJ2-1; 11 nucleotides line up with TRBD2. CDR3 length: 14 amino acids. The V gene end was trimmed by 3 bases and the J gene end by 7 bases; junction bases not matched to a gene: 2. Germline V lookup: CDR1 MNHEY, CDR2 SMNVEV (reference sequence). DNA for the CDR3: TGTGCCAGCAGTTTGGCTAGCGGGAGGAATGAGCAGTTCTTC. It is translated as CASSLASGRNEQFF.

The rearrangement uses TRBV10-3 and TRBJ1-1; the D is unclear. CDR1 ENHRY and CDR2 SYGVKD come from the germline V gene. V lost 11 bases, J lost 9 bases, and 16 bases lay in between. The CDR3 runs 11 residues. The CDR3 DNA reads TGTGCCTCCCGAGGTCTTTTTCAAGCTTTCTTT. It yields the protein CASRGLFQAFF.

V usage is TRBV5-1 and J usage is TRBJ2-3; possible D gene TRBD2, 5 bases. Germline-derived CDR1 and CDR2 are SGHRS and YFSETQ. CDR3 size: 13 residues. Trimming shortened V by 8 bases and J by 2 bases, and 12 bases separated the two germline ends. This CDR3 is CASRTDFTDTQYF. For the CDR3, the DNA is TGCGCCAGTCGCACGGACTTCACAGATACGCAGTATTTT.

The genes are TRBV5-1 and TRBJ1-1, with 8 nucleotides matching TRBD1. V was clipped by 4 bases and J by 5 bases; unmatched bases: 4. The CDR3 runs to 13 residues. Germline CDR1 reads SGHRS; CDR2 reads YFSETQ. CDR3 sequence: CASSADRGTEAFF. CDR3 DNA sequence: TGCGCCAGCAGCGCCGACAGGGGAACTGAAGCTTTCTTT.

The CDR3 protein is CASSLSGSLANEQYF. The DNA of the CDR3 is TGTGCCAGCAGTTTATCCGGGAGTCTCGCAAACGAGCAGTACTTC. The chain links TRBV27 to TRBJ2-7; tentative D call: TRBD2 (6 bases). The V and J ends lost 0 bases and 5 bases respectively, with 14 bases between them. CDR1 and CDR2 (germline): MNHEY, SMNVEV (reference sequence). CDR3 length equals 15 residues.

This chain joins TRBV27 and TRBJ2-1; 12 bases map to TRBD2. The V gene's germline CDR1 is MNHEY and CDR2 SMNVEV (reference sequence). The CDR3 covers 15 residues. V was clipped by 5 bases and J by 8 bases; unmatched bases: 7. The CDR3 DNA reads TGTGCCAGCAGTCCCGGGACTAGCGGGCTCTATGAGCAGTTCTTC. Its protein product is CASSPGTSGLYEQFF.

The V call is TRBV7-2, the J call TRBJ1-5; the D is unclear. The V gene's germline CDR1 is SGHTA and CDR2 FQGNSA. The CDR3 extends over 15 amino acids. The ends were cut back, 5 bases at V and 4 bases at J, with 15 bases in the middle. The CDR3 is CASSAQRAGNQPQHF. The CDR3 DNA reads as TGTGCCAGCAGCGCCCAACGGGCGGGGAATCAGCCCCAGCATTTT.

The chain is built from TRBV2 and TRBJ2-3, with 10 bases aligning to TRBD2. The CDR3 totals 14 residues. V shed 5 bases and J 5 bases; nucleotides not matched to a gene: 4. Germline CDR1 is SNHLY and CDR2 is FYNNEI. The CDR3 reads CASSTSGTRDTQYF. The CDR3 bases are TGTGCCAGCAGTACTAGCGGGACCCGAGATACGCAGTATTTT.

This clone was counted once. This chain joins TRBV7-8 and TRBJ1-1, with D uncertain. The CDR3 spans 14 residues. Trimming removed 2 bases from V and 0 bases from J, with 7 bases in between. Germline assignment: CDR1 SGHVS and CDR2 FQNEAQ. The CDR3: CASSLRLLNTEAFF. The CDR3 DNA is TGTGCCAGCAGCTTAAGACTCCTGAACACTGAAGCTTTCTTT.

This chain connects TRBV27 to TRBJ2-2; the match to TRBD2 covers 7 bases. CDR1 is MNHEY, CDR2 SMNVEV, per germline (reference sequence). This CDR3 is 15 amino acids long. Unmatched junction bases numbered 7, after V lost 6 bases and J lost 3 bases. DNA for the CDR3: TGTGCCAGCAGAATCCGGGGGGAATACACCGGGGAGCTGTTTTTT. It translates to CASRIRGEYTGELFF.

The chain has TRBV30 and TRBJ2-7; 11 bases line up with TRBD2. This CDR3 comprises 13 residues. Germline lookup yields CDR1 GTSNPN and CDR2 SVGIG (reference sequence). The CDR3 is CSLLAGGPSEQYF. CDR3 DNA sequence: TGTAGTCTCTTAGCGGGAGGGCCATCCGAGCAGTACTTC.

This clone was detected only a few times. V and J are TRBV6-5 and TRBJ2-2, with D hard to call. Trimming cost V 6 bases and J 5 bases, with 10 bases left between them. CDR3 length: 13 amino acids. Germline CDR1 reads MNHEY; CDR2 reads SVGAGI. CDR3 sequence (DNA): TGTGCCAGCAGCCGGTTAGGTACCGGGGAGCTGTTTTTT. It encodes CASSRLGTGELFF.